This T cell receptor beta chain was identified in a study of blood T cell repertoires in COVID-19. Clones were sequenced by immunoSEQ multiplex PCR, and TCRdb holds only the in-frame ones, with some missing. In the table there are about 180,000 clones, about 91% of which are singletons. This receptor was obtained from a woman aged 25 to 39 with acute or convalescent COVID-19. The specimen was peripheral blood.

The CDR3 loop reads CASSLVHRNYGYTF. The DNA for the CDR3 is TGCGCCAGCAGCTTGGTTCACAGGAACTATGGCTACACCTTC. The J gene is TRBJ1-2, the V gene TRBV5-1; tentatively, D is TRBD1 (5 bases). CDR3 length equals 14 residues. Germline V gene sequence: CDR1 SGHRS, CDR2 YFSETQ. V was cut by 0 bases and J by 2 bases, with 8 bases left in between.